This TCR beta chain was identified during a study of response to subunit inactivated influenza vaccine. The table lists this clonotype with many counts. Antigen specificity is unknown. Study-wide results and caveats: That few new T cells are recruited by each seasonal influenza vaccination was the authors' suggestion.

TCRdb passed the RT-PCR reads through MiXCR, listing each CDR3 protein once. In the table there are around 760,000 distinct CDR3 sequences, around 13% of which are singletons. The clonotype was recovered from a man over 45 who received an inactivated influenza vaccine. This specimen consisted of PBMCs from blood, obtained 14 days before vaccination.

CDR3 in DNA: TGTGCCAGCAAGGGCCGATCGTACGAGCAGTACTTC. It yields the protein CASKGRSYEQYF. V gene TRBV12-3 or TRBV12-4 combines with J gene TRBJ2-7; no clear D. CDR3 length: 12 amino acids. V was shortened by 7 bases and J by 4 bases, with 11 bases between the two germline ends.